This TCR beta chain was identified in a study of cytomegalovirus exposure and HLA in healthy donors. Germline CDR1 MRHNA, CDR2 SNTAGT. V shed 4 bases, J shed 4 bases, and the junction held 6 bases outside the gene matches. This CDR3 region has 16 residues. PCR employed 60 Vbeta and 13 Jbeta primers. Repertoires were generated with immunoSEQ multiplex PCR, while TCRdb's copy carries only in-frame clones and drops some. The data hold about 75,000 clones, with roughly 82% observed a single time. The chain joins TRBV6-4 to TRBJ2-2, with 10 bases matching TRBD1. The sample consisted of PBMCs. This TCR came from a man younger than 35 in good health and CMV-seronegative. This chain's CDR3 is CASSVTGTGVTGELFF. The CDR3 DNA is TGTGCCAGCAGTGTCACCGGGACAGGGGTCACCGGGGAGCTGTTTTTT.